One and the same sample provided the 20 T cell receptor beta chains below, sequenced in a study of shared clonotypes between healthy human individuals. Generated by immunoSEQ multiplex PCR, the TCRdb table keeps only in-frame clones and is missing some. The sample includes roughly 770,000 clones, around 96% of them seen just once. The naive CD8 population came from CD45RO-negative cells selected for CCR7, without terminally differentiated effector memory CD45RA+ cells. The sequencing input was naive CD8+ T cells sorted from blood. Receptors originate from a man aged 25-40 years in good health.

The chain's CDR3 is CASSQRAGADSFGTDTQYF. The CDR3 bases are TGCGCCAGCAGCCAGAGAGCGGGAGCCGATTCATTCGGCACAGATACGCAGTATTTT. The gene calls are TRBV4-1 and TRBJ2-3; 8 bases agree with TRBD2. CDR1 and CDR2 (germline): MGHRA, YSYEKL. This CDR3 spans 19 amino acids. V shed 3 bases, J shed 1 base, and the junction held 15 bases outside the gene matches.

The rearrangement joins TRBV28 to TRBJ1-2; TRBD1 is a possible D gene (6 bases). The CDR3 loop spans 16 amino acids. Trimming took 3 bases from V and 3 from J, leaving 17 bases between them. Germline V CDR1 and CDR2: MDHEN, SYDVKM. The CDR3 loop reads CASSLVEGTYYYGYTF. In DNA form, the CDR3 reads TGTGCCAGCAGTTTGGTCGAAGGGACATATTACTATGGCTACACCTTC.

The V call is TRBV2, the J call TRBJ2-7; 7 bases are shared with TRBD1. This CDR3 contains 16 residues. Germline CDR1 and CDR2: SNHLY and FYNNEI. The trim removed 7 bases at V and 6 bases at J, leaving 18 bases unmatched. CDR3 region: CASNPFALGQEAEQYF. CDR3 sequence (DNA): TGTGCCAGCAACCCCTTTGCGCTTGGACAGGAGGCCGAGCAGTACTTC.

The chain links TRBV6-5 to TRBJ1-1; D is uncertain. The V end lost 7 bases, the J end lost 1 base, and 13 bases lay between the germline ends. CDR1 and CDR2 from the germline V gene are MNHEY and SVGAGI. This CDR3 is built from 14 residues. The chain's CDR3 is CASINPYRNTEAFF. The CDR3 DNA sequence: TGTGCCAGCATCAACCCCTACAGGAACACTGAAGCTTTCTTT.

The chain joins TRBV5-4 to TRBJ2-2; 12 bases align to TRBD2. V was clipped by 4 bases and J by 6 bases; unmatched bases: 7. The CDR3 sequence is 16 residues long. Germline V gene data show CDR1 as SGHNT and CDR2 as YYREEE (reference sequence). The CDR3 protein is CASSPSTSGSPGELFF. CDR3 DNA sequence: TGTGCCAGCAGCCCATCGACTAGCGGGAGTCCCGGGGAGCTGTTTTTT.

The chain uses TRBV18 and TRBJ2-7, with 7 bases aligning to TRBD1. V was pared by 1 base and J by 0 bases, with 6 bases of the junction left unmatched. Per germline, CDR1 KGHSH and CDR2 LQKENI. This CDR3 is built from 16 residues. The CDR3 loop reads CASSPRWDRSSYEQYF. The DNA of the CDR3 is TGTGCCAGCTCACCACGCTGGGACAGAAGCTCCTACGAGCAGTACTTC.

The sample holds one count of this clone. The J gene is TRBJ2-2, the V gene TRBV7-6; TRBD2 might be the D (5 bases). The germline gives CDR1 SGHVS, CDR2 FNYEAQ. There are 16 residues in the CDR3. Trimming removed 3 bases from V and 5 bases from J, with 16 bases in between. DNA of the CDR3: TGTGCCAGCAGCTTCTACGAGGGAGCGCGAACCGGGGAGCTGTTTTTT. As protein: CASSFYEGARTGELFF.

This clone was seen a single time. This chain joins TRBV6-1 and TRBJ1-5, with D unclear. This CDR3 is built from 15 residues. The germline V and J ends were trimmed by 6 bases and 0 bases, with 12 bases remaining between them. CDR1 is MNHNS and CDR2 is SASEGT in the germline V gene. CDR3 coding DNA: TGTGCCAGCAGAGAGGGCAGTTATAGCAATCAGCCCCAGCATTTT. It encodes CASREGSYSNQPQHF.

There are a few counts of this clone. This rearrangement joins TRBV20-1 to TRBJ2-7, with TRBD1 as a possible D gene (5 bases). Between the trimmed V and J ends, which lost 6 bases and 3 bases, there was a span of 9 bases. The CDR3 has 11 amino acids. Per germline, CDR1 DFQATT and CDR2 SNEGSKA (reference sequence). CDR3 residues: CSAADNYEQYF. The CDR3 bases are TGCAGTGCCGCGGACAACTACGAGCAGTACTTC.

The chain couples TRBV27 to TRBJ2-1, with TRBD2 matching over 10 bases. J was trimmed by 0 bases and V by 4 bases; bases with no gene match: 12. Germline V CDR1 and CDR2: MNHEY, SMNVEV (reference sequence). This CDR3 has 19 amino acids. CDR3 in amino acids: CASSSSSGLAKSSYNEQFF. CDR3 nucleotide sequence: TGTGCCAGCAGTTCGTCCTCGGGACTAGCGAAAAGCTCCTACAATGAGCAGTTCTTC.

The chain combines TRBV29-1 with TRBJ2-7; the match to TRBD2 covers 11 bases. This CDR3 has 15 amino acids. Germline trimming cut 5 bases from V and 1 base from J; bases unmatched to any gene: 7. CDR1 and CDR2 (germline): SQVTM, ANQGSEA. The CDR3 reads CSVTSGRRTSYEQYF. In nucleotides, the CDR3 is TGCAGCGTTACTAGCGGGAGAAGGACGTCCTACGAGCAGTACTTC.

The chain has TRBV9 and TRBJ2-3; 11 nucleotides align to TRBD1. Germline V gene lookup returns CDR1 SGDLS and CDR2 YYNGEE. The CDR3 spans 16 residues. Trimming took 3 bases from V and 9 from J; bases not matched to a gene: 12. In DNA, the CDR3 is TGTGCCAGCAGCGGTCGCGGGACAGGGGGTCTCCTGACGCAGTATTTT. It yields the protein CASSGRGTGGLLTQYF.

V usage is TRBV7-9 and J usage is TRBJ2-7; maybe TRBD1 (6 bases). The CDR3 contains 14 residues. V gave up 5 bases and J gave up 1 base, with 12 bases separating them. Germline lookup yields CDR1 SEHNR and CDR2 FQNEAQ (reference sequence). The CDR3 nucleotides are TGTGCCAGCAGCCCCCGGGACACATCCTACGAGCAGTACTTC. It is translated as CASSPRDTSYEQYF.

A few counts support this clone. The rearrangement joins TRBV5-1 to TRBJ2-1, with 14 bases fitting TRBD2. The length of the CDR3 is 19 residues. The V gene's germline CDR1 is SGHRS and CDR2 YFSETQ. V shed 2 bases and J 7 bases; nucleotides not matched to a gene: 14. CDR3 loop: CASSLHGTSGSIIKNEQFF. In DNA, the CDR3 is TGCGCCAGCAGCTTACACGGGACTAGCGGGAGCATAATTAAGAATGAGCAGTTCTTC.

This clone was seen a single time. V usage is TRBV5-1 and J usage is TRBJ2-1; tentatively, D is TRBD1 (5 bases). Trimming removed 2 bases at V and 8 bases at J, with 20 bases between. The CDR3 length is 16 residues. In germline, CDR1 is SGHRS, CDR2 YFSETQ. The DNA of the CDR3 is TGCGCCAGCAGCTTAGTACAGGATGCCGGTAACTATGAGCAGTTCTTC. Protein sequence: CASSLVQDAGNYEQFF.

This chain connects TRBV7-6 to TRBJ2-5, with a tentative D call TRBD2 (6 bases). The CDR3 extends over 14 amino acids. From germline, CDR1 is SGHVS and CDR2 FNYEAQ. V lost 5 bases and J lost 5, with 15 bases in between. The CDR3 nucleotides are TGTGCCAGCAGCCCTTTGCGGGAAGGGGAGACCCAGTACTTC. It encodes CASSPLREGETQYF.

This chain connects TRBV7-6 to TRBJ1-1, with D hard to call. This CDR3 region has 13 residues. Trimming cost V 4 bases and J 2 bases, with 8 bases left between them. Germline V lookup: CDR1 SGHVS, CDR2 FNYEAQ. The CDR3 loop reads CASSYTGNTEAFF. The DNA for the CDR3 is TGTGCCAGCAGCTATACTGGAAACACTGAAGCTTTCTTT. Combining the CDR3 with reference TRBV7-6 and TRBJ1-1 gives the whole variable domain GAGVSQSPRYKVTKRGQDVALRCDPISGHVSLYWYRQALGQGPEFLTYFNYEAQQDKSGLPNDRFSAERPEGSISTLTIQRTEQRDSAMYRCASSYTGNTEAFFGQGTRLTVV.

This chain uses TRBV6-6 with TRBJ2-7, with D perhaps TRBD1 (6 bases). CDR1 and CDR2 (germline): MNHNY, SVGAGI (reference sequence). This CDR3 spans 14 amino acids. Trimming shortened V by 8 bases and J by 2 bases, and 16 bases separated the two germline ends. In DNA, the CDR3 is TGTGCCAGCGGTTTGCCAGGGGACACCTACGAGCAGTACTTC. The encoded protein is CASGLPGDTYEQYF.

The rearrangement joins TRBV27 to TRBJ2-7, with a possible D match to TRBD2 (5 bases). This CDR3 region has 16 residues. Trimming shortened V by 5 bases and J by 3 bases, and 20 bases separated the two germline ends. Germline CDR1 and CDR2: MNHEY and SMNVEV (reference sequence). For the CDR3, the DNA is TGTGCCAGCAGTAGCCTCGGACTTTTCACGATCTACGAGCAGTACTTC. Translated: CASSSLGLFTIYEQYF.

V is TRBV7-9 and J is TRBJ2-1, with D uncertain. CDR3 length: 14 residues. V lost 6 bases and J lost 0, with 9 bases in between. Germline CDR1 is SEHNR and CDR2 is FQNEAQ (reference sequence). The CDR3 region has the DNA TGTGCCAGCAGTTCCGAGGCCTCCTACAATGAGCAGTTCTTC. This encodes CASSSEASYNEQFF.